This T cell receptor beta chain was sequenced for a study of OX40 agonist ivuxolimab in advanced cancers. Whole-study context: Age averaged around 54 years (range roughly 23 to 85), and roughly 80% were male.

In this sample, this clone turned up once. The target antigen is unknown. TCRdb's copy holds only in-frame clones and misses some; the assay was immunoSEQ multiplex PCR. The repertoire holds about 59,000 clones, with 84% as singletons. Any history of autoimmune disease or systemic immunosuppression disqualified patients. General study points: Clonal expansion was seen in CD4+ and CD8+ blood T cells by week 6 at 0.1 to 3.0 mg/kg.

Trimming left V 3 bases short and J 5 bases short, with 14 bases between. Germline lookup yields CDR1 GTSNPN and CDR2 SVGIG (reference sequence). CDR3 length: 13 amino acids. The source of this sequence is an adult with an advanced solid tumor such as melanoma, head and neck, liver or kidney cancer. The chain uses TRBV30 and TRBJ2-7, with D possibly matching TRBD1 (7 bases). The sequences come from CD4+ or CD8+ T cells sorted from blood, collected in a trial of the OX40 agonist ivuxolimab. CDR3 DNA: TGTGCCTGGAGCGGGAGAGGGGGCGACGAGCAGTACTTC. It translates to CAWSGRGGDEQYF.